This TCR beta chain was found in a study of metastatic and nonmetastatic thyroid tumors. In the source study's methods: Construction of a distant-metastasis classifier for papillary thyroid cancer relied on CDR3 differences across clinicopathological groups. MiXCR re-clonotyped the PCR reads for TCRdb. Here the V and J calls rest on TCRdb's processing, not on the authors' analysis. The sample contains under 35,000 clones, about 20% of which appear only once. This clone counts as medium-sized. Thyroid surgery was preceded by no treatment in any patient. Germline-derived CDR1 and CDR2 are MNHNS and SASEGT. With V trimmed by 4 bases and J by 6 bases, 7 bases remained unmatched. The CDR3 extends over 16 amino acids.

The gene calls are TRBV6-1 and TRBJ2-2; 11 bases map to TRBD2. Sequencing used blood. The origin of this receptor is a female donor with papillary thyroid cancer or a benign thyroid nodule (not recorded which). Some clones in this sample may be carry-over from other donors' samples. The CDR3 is CASSGVLAGGPGELFF. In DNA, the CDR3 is TGTGCCAGCAGTGGAGTCTTAGCGGGGGGGCCCGGGGAGCTGTTTTTT.